Reported below is one T cell receptor (beta chain). The antigen is not known. This sample is part of a study of T cell repertoires and HLA-DP antigens. Sequenced by immunoSEQ multiplex PCR; TCRdb stores in-frame clones only, minus some. Of about 89,000 clones in the sample, approximately 86% were seen once. V shed 2 bases and J shed 2 bases, with 6 bases lying between them. The CDR3 has 14 amino acids. Per the germline V gene, CDR1 is SGHNT and CDR2 is YENEEA. Sequencing was performed on CD4+ T cells from PBMCs. The chain employs TRBV11-3 and TRBJ2-2; D is uncertain. The TCR originated in a man in his fifties or sixties in good health and CMV-seronegative. Written as DNA, the CDR3 is TGTGCCAGCAGCTTAACAAGAAACACCGGGGAGCTGTTTTTT. Translating gives CASSLTRNTGELFF. The full variable domain, with the rest looked up from reference TRBV11-3 and TRBJ2-2, is EAGVVQSPRYKIIEKKQPVAFWCNPISGHNTLYWYLQNLGQGPELLIRYENEEAVDDSQLPKDRFSAERLKGVDSTLKIQPAELGDSAVYLCASSLTRNTGELFFGEGSRLTVL.